This is a list of T cell receptor beta chains from one sample in a study of regulatory T cells in long-lasting Graves disease. TCRdb re-analysed the multiplex PCR reads in MiXCR, keeping a single row per CDR3 protein. This sample has 700,000 or so distinct CDR3 sequences, with about 30% found just once. The sequencing here drew on peripheral blood mononuclear cells (PBMCs), taken when the disease was refractory, from a patient treated with antithyroid drugs. These receptors all come from a female donor with Graves disease. Both conserved end residues are part of each CDR3. D genes are given only for firm matches. Where a row states a size, it is once, few, many or the class of an expanded clone; other rows omit it.

TRBD1	NA	TRBV3-1	TRBJ1-4	TGTGCCAGCAGCCAAGTCCGGGACAGGGTCAAAGAAAAACTGTTTTTT	CASSQVRDRVKEKLFF
TRBD1	few	TRBV6-5	TRBJ2-7	TGTGCCAGCAGTTACTCCCGGGACAGGGGCTACGAGCAGTACTTC	CASSYSRDRGYEQYF
NA	NA	TRBV19	TRBJ1-1	TGTGCCAGTAGTATGCGGGGACTAGAAGCTTTCTTT	CASSMRGLEAFF
NA	many	TRBV6-1	TRBJ1-5	TGTGCCAGCAGTGCGACCCCTTCGGATCAGCCCCAGCATTTT	CASSATPSDQPQHF
NA	NA	TRBV5-1	TRBJ2-7	TGCGCCAGCAGCTTGGACAGGGCAGGATACTACGAGCAGTACTTC	CASSLDRAGYYEQYF
NA	many	TRBV12-3/TRBV12-4	TRBJ1-5	TGTGCCAGCAGCTTGGAGGGTAGGAATCAGCCCCAGCATTTT	CASSLEGRNQPQHF
NA	NA	TRBV29-1	TRBJ2-7	TGCAGCGTTGCCATCGTGGGGAAAGGCGAGCAGTACTTC	CSVAIVGKGEQYF
TRBD2	NA	TRBV24-1	TRBJ2-3	TGTGCCACCAGTGATGCCCTAGCGGGAGGGGAAGATACGCAGTATTTT	CATSDALAGGEDTQYF
NA	many	TRBV6-2/TRBV6-3	TRBJ2-7	TGTGCCAGCAGTTACAGGTCGACGCTCTACGAGCAGTACTTC	CASSYRSTLYEQYF
NA	many	TRBV2	TRBJ1-2	TGTGCCAGCAGGGGGAGCCTCTATGGCTACACCTTC	CASRGSLYGYTF
NA	few	TRBV20-1	TRBJ2-7	TGCAGTGCTAGCGACAGGTCCTACGAGCAGTACTTC	CSASDRSYEQYF
TRBD1	NA	TRBV3-1	TRBJ1-4	TGTGCCAGCAGCCAAGACGGCAGGGGGGAATTTGAAAAACTGTTTTTT	CASSQDGRGEFEKLFF
NA	few	TRBV7-9	TRBJ2-5	TGTGCCACCAGCCGGGGGAACCAAGAGACCCAGTACTTC	CATSRGNQETQYF
NA	NA	TRBV19	TRBJ1-4	TGTGCCAGTAGTATTAGGACAGCCTGGCGAACTAATGAAAAACTGTTTTTT	CASSIRTAWRTNEKLFF
NA	few	TRBV4-1	TRBJ1-4	TGCGCCAGCAGCCAAGTAGCCAGGGGAGAGGAAAAACTGTTTTTT	CASSQVARGEEKLFF
TRBD1	few	TRBV5-1	TRBJ2-7	TGCGCCAGCAGCCCCCGGACAGGGCTCACCTACGAGCAGTACTTC	CASSPRTGLTYEQYF
NA	few	TRBV27	TRBJ2-7	TGTGCCAGCAGTTTATCGTTTCCCCGGGCCGCCAGGGGATACGAGCAGTACTTC	CASSLSFPRAARGYEQYF
NA	many	TRBV11-2	TRBJ1-1	TGTGCCAGCAGCAAAGCCCTGATAGGGCTCATGAACACTGAAGCTTTCTTT	CASSKALIGLMNTEAFF
TRBD2	NA	TRBV6-1	TRBJ2-5	TGTGCCAGCAGCTCTCGGCGGGAGGGCCCTCAAGAGACCCAGTACTTC	CASSSRREGPQETQYF
NA	NA	TRBV11-2	TRBJ2-1	TGTGCCAGCAGCTTATCCGGGGCTCAAGAGCAGTTCTTC	CASSLSGAQEQFF
NA	few	TRBV19	TRBJ1-1	TGTGCCAGTAGTATCCTAACAGGGTACACTGAAGCTTTCTTT	CASSILTGYTEAFF
NA	few	TRBV20-1	TRBJ2-7	TGCAGTGCTAGAGGCGATGTGCGGGGACGGTACTCCTACGAGCAGTACTTC	CSARGDVRGRYSYEQYF
NA	NA	TRBV12-3/TRBV12-4	TRBJ1-4	TGTGCCAGCAGTTTGGGTCGGGGGTCGGCCAAGAATTTT	CASSLGRGSAKNF
TRBD1	NA	TRBV19	TRBJ1-6	TGTGCCAGTACCATCGGGACAGCTCTTTCACCCCCCCACTTT	CASTIGTALSPPHF
TRBD1	few	TRBV6-1	TRBJ2-7	TGTGCCAGCAGCAGTCCGGGACAGGGTAACTACGAGCAGTACTTC	CASSSPGQGNYEQYF
TRBD1	NA	TRBV2	TRBJ2-7	TGTGCCAGCACTACACAGGGGGATAGCTCCTACGAGCAGTACTTC	CASTTQGDSSYEQYF
NA	many	TRBV28	TRBJ1-2	TGTGCCAGCAGAAGAACGGCAAGGGAGTCAAGCTACACCTTC	CASRRTARESSYTF
TRBD1	NA	TRBV6-1	TRBJ1-6	TGTGCCAGCGAGGTGCTGGGACAGGGGGGGCTTAATTCACCCCTCCACTTT	CASEVLGQGGLNSPLHF